The clone carrying this T cell receptor beta chain was counted many times. TCR beta CDR3 regions were amplified from RNA transcripts. RT-PCR in the first round (using the HTBI primer set) targeted the TCR CDR3. In TCRdb, the multiplex PCR reads were re-called with MiXCR into one record per CDR3 protein. The sample records 300,000 to 400,000 distinct CDR3 sequences, over 20% being singletons. This entry is derived from a study of T cells in Graves' hyperthyroidism and ophthalmopathy. The CDR3 sequence is 17 residues long. Trimming removed 3 bases from V and 6 bases from J, with 22 bases in between. Germline CDR1 is ENHRY and CDR2 is SYGVKD.

V and J are TRBV10-3 and TRBJ2-3; D gene ambiguous. The receptor was derived from a woman aged 45-65 years with Graves' hyperthyroidism. Sample: blood. Here the CDR3 reads CAISERGSTIQGDTQYF. The CDR3, as DNA: TGTGCCATCAGTGAAAGAGGTAGTACAATCCAAGGGGATACGCAGTATTTT.